These 19 T cell receptor beta chains share one sample of origin, sequenced in a study of blood T cell repertoires in COVID-19. Profiling relied on immunoSEQ multiplex PCR, and the TCRdb table lists in-frame clones only, not all of them. The table has 50,000 to 55,000 clones, roughly four fifths seen once. Sequencing input: peripheral blood. The origin of the receptors is a man older than 75 with COVID-19, enrolled during active disease.

J is TRBJ2-5 and V is TRBV5-1; D ambiguous. Trimming shortened V by 4 bases and J by 5 bases, and 12 bases separated the two germline ends. Germline CDR1 is SGHRS and CDR2 is YFSETQ. The CDR3 has 13 residues. This CDR3 reads CASSTTQRETQYF. For the CDR3, the DNA is TGCGCCAGCAGCACCACTCAGAGGGAGACCCAGTACTTC.

The chain combines TRBV6-1 with TRBJ2-1, with 12 bases aligning to TRBD2. The CDR3 is 17 amino acids. V lost 4 bases and J lost 7; bases outside the gene matches: 11. Per the germline V gene, CDR1 is MNHNS and CDR2 is SASEGT. CDR3: CASSAVLLAGGGNEQFF. Here the CDR3 DNA reads TGTGCCAGCAGTGCAGTTTTACTAGCGGGAGGTGGGAATGAGCAGTTCTTC.

This chain joins TRBV4-1 and TRBJ1-1, with D unclear. CDR3 length: 14 amino acids. Trimming removed 0 bases at V and 4 bases at J, with 9 bases between. Germline V gives CDR1 MGHRA, CDR2 YSYEKL. The CDR3 reads CASSQDPYITEAFF. CDR3 nucleotides: TGCGCCAGCAGCCAAGATCCTTACATCACTGAAGCTTTCTTT.

The chain recombines TRBV15 with TRBJ1-1, with a weak D call TRBD1 (5 bases). The CDR3 sequence is 14 residues long. CDR1 is LNHNV, CDR2 YYDKDF, per germline (reference sequence). Trimming cost V 5 bases and J 0 bases, with 10 bases left between them. The CDR3 bases are TGTGCCACCAGCGCCCGACAGTTGAACACTGAAGCTTTCTTT. This codes for CATSARQLNTEAFF.

The chain employs TRBV6-5 and TRBJ1-1; D is uncertain. There are 15 residues in the CDR3. The V gene lost 6 bases and the J gene lost 6 bases, with 20 bases spanning the gap. Per germline, CDR1 MNHEY and CDR2 SVGAGI. CDR3 loop: CASRSLAGGSPEAFF. The CDR3 DNA follows: TGTGCCAGCAGATCTCTGGCGGGAGGAAGCCCTGAAGCTTTCTTT.

The chain recombines TRBV6-1 with TRBJ1-1; a possible D gene is TRBD1 (5 bases). With 2 bases removed from V and 4 bases from J, the gap between germline ends came to 8 bases. This CDR3 has 13 amino acids. Germline-derived CDR1 and CDR2 are MNHNS and SASEGT. Written as DNA, the CDR3 is TGTGCCAGCAGTGAAATACAGGTCACTGAAGCTTTCTTT. Translation gives CASSEIQVTEAFF.

The chain uses TRBV7-8 and TRBJ2-2; maybe TRBD2 (5 bases). The ends were cut back, 4 bases at V and 4 bases at J, with 16 bases in the middle. The V gene's germline CDR1 is SGHVS and CDR2 FQNEAQ. This CDR3 spans 16 amino acids. In DNA, the CDR3 is TGTGCCAGCAGCTCTTCGCTGCGGGCTACCACCGGGGAGCTGTTTTTT. This encodes CASSSSLRATTGELFF.

This chain uses TRBV7-6 with TRBJ2-7; TRBD1 matches at 7 bases. The CDR3 totals 16 residues. From germline, CDR1 is SGHVS and CDR2 FNYEAQ. V gave up 5 bases and J gave up 2 bases; unmatched junction bases: 12. CDR3 amino acids: CASSRNRDSQAYEQYF. CDR3 bases: TGTGCCAGCAGCAGAAACCGGGACAGCCAGGCCTACGAGCAGTACTTC.

This rearrangement joins TRBV12-3 or TRBV12-4 to TRBJ2-7; D unresolved. The CDR3 spans 13 residues. With 0 bases removed from V and 2 bases from J, the gap between germline ends came to 5 bases. Here the CDR3 reads CASSLARPYEQYF. In DNA form, the CDR3 reads TGTGCCAGCAGTTTAGCGCGGCCCTACGAGCAGTACTTC.

The chain has TRBV12-3 or TRBV12-4 and TRBJ1-2, with 8 bases identical to TRBD1. J gave up 7 bases and V 6 bases, and 4 bases lay outside the gene matches. This CDR3 spans 12 amino acids. CDR3 coding DNA: TGTGCCAGCAGGGGGACAGGTGGTGGCTACACCTTC. Translating gives CASRGTGGGYTF.

The chain is built from TRBV30 and TRBJ1-2, with D unresolved. Germline V gene data show CDR1 as GTSNPN and CDR2 as SVGIG (reference sequence). The CDR3 covers 12 residues. The V gene lost 4 bases and the J gene lost 7 bases, with 13 bases spanning the gap. The CDR3 DNA reads as TGTGCCTGGAACCTCCGGGTTGGTGGCTACACCTTC. It yields the protein CAWNLRVGGYTF. The variable domain in full, with the rest retrieved from reference TRBV30 and TRBJ1-2, is SQTIHQWPATLVQPVGSPLSLECTVEGTSNPNLYWYRQAAGRGLQLLFYSVGIGQISSEVPQNLSASRPQDRQFILSSKKLLLSDSGFYLCAWNLRVGGYTFGSGTRLTVV.

This clone occurred a few times. The CDR3 is CASSEGTGWNRQFF. The DNA for the CDR3 is TGTGCCAGCAGTGAAGGGACAGGGTGGAATAGGCAGTTCTTC. V and J are TRBV6-1 and TRBJ2-1; TRBD1 agrees at 8 bases. This CDR3 region has 14 residues. CDR1 is MNHNS, CDR2 SASEGT, per germline. V was clipped by 1 base and J by 12 bases; unmatched bases: 8.

This clone has a handful of counts. The chain recombines TRBV7-6 with TRBJ1-3; 7 bases line up with TRBD1. The junction had 6 bases not matched to a gene; V was cut back by 1 base and J by 0 bases. The CDR3 totals 17 residues. Germline CDR1 and CDR2: SGHVS and FNYEAQ. This chain's CDR3 is CASSLGQGVGSGNTIYF. Here the CDR3 DNA reads TGTGCCAGCAGCTTAGGCCAGGGGGTTGGCTCTGGAAACACCATATATTTT. Complete variable domain (other parts from reference TRBV7-6 and TRBJ1-3): GAGVSQSPRYKVTKRGQDVALRCDPISGHVSLYWYRQALGQGPEFLTYFNYEAQQDKSGLPNDRFSAERPEGSISTLTIQRTEQRDSAMYRCASSLGQGVGSGNTIYFGEGSWLTVV.

V gene TRBV7-8 combines with J gene TRBJ1-1; tentative D call: TRBD1 (5 bases). The CDR3 is 12 residues long. Germline loops: CDR1 SGHVS, CDR2 FQNEAQ. Trimming took off 5 bases at V and 7 bases at J, with 11 bases between the two ends. The CDR3 bases are TGTGCCAGCAGCCGGGGGAGGGGTGAAGCTTTCTTT. It yields the protein CASSRGRGEAFF.

The J gene is TRBJ2-7, the V gene TRBV6-5; TRBD1 is a possible D gene (6 bases). CDR1 MNHEY and CDR2 SVGAGI come from the germline V gene. Trimming cost V 6 bases and J 6 bases, with 18 bases left between them. The CDR3 length is 14 residues. The DNA for the CDR3 is TGTGCCAGCAGGTGGGACACTCCCATCGGCGAGCAGTACTTC. Its protein is CASRWDTPIGEQYF.

This chain joins TRBV5-1 and TRBJ2-3, with TRBD2 identical over 11 bases. Germline V lookup: CDR1 SGHRS, CDR2 YFSETQ. The CDR3 sequence is 18 residues long. Trimming removed 2 bases from V and 1 base from J; junction bases left unmatched: 9. CDR3 sequence: CASSFSVAGGMGTDTQYF. CDR3 DNA: TGCGCCAGCAGCTTCTCAGTAGCGGGGGGGATGGGCACAGATACGCAGTATTTT.

The rearrangement uses TRBV12-3 or TRBV12-4 and TRBJ1-6; TRBD1 matches 8 bases. Trimming cost V 8 bases and J 10 bases; bases outside gene matches: 7. The CDR3 is 13 residues long. CDR3 bases: TGTGCCAGCTTGCGGACAGGGCGATCACCCCTCCACTTT. It specifies CASLRTGRSPLHF.

The chain joins TRBV5-1 to TRBJ2-1; D is perhaps TRBD1 (6 bases). CDR1 and CDR2 from the germline V gene are SGHRS and YFSETQ. V lost 4 bases, J lost 8 bases, and 13 bases lay in between. CDR3 size: 13 residues. CDR3: CASSAPGAYEQFF. The CDR3 bases are TGCGCCAGCAGCGCGCCAGGGGCCTATGAGCAGTTCTTC.

The J gene is TRBJ2-7, the V gene TRBV6-5; D is possibly TRBD1 (5 bases). The CDR3 has 14 amino acids. Germline lookup yields CDR1 MNHEY and CDR2 SVGAGI. V lost 8 bases and J 2 bases, leaving 16 bases between the germline ends. The CDR3 sequence: CASAEALGAYEQYV. As DNA, the CDR3 is TGTGCCAGCGCAGAAGCGTTAGGGGCCTACGAGCAGTACGTC.